One and the same sample provided the 15 T cell receptor beta chains below, sequenced in a study of blood T cell repertoires in COVID-19. Data came from immunoSEQ multiplex PCR; TCRdb stores just in-frame clones and leaves some out. The sample records 100,000 to 150,000 clones, roughly 90% being singletons. The sample comprised peripheral blood. The source is a man between 70 and 80 years old with active COVID-19.

The chain uses TRBV10-1 and TRBJ2-4; the D gene is possibly TRBD1 (6 bases). Looked up from germline, CDR1 is WNHNN and CDR2 is SYGVQD (reference sequence). The CDR3 is 13 amino acids. V was clipped by 1 base and J by 8 bases, with 9 bases between them. The CDR3, as DNA: TGCGCCAGCAGTGAGTGGGCAGGGGACATTCAGTACTTC. Amino acids: CASSEWAGDIQYF.

The rearrangement joins TRBV19 to TRBJ2-5; TRBD2 aligns across 8 bases. The CDR3 runs 14 residues. Germline loops: CDR1 LNHDA, CDR2 SQIVND (reference sequence). V shed 5 bases and J 9 bases; nucleotides not matched to a gene: 11. CDR3 bases: TGTGCCAGTAGTCGGTCCGCGGGGGGAGGCCCCCAGTACTTC. This encodes CASSRSAGGGPQYF.

This clone was recorded only once. The chain couples TRBV11-2 to TRBJ1-1; TRBD1 agrees at 7 bases. The CDR3 is made up of 18 amino acids. The junction had 21 bases not matched to a gene; V was cut back by 6 bases and J by 5 bases. CDR1 and CDR2 (germline): SGHAT, FQNNGV. The CDR3 DNA sequence: TGTGCCAGCAGTTCTTTTTCAATCAGGGGGTTTAAGGGAACTGAAGCTTTCTTT. It yields the protein CASSSFSIRGFKGTEAFF.

For the CDR3, the DNA is TGTGCCAGCAGCCTTCTACATGGAGAGGACAATGAGCAGTTCTTC. Translating gives CASSLLHGEDNEQFF. The chain recombines TRBV28 with TRBJ2-1; no clear D. The germline V and J ends were trimmed by 6 bases and 5 bases, with 17 bases remaining between them. Per the germline V gene, CDR1 is MDHEN and CDR2 is SYDVKM. The CDR3 totals 15 residues.

V is TRBV27 and J is TRBJ1-1, with D possibly TRBD1 on 5 matching bases. The V and J ends lost 2 bases and 7 bases respectively, with 8 bases between them. Germline CDR1 is MNHEY and CDR2 is SMNVEV (reference sequence). This CDR3 spans 12 amino acids. The CDR3 DNA reads as TGTGCCAGCAGTTTAGGGGGGGGTGAAGCTTTCTTT. Amino acids: CASSLGGGEAFF.

The gene calls are TRBV5-1 and TRBJ1-1, with 10 bases fitting TRBD1. Germline V lookup: CDR1 SGHRS, CDR2 YFSETQ. After removal of 3 bases from V and 4 bases from J, the junction contained 6 bases not matched to a gene. The CDR3 runs to 15 residues. This CDR3 is CASSSRTGGGTEAFF. CDR3 sequence (DNA): TGCGCCAGCAGCTCCCGGACAGGGGGGGGCACTGAAGCTTTCTTT. Variable domain in full (rest from reference TRBV5-1 and TRBJ1-1): KAGVTQTPRYLIKTRGQQVTLSCSPISGHRSVSWYQQTPGQGLQFLFEYFSETQRNKGNFPGRFSGRQFSNSRSEMNVSTLELGDSALYLCASSSRTGGGTEAFFGQGTRLTVV.

The J gene is TRBJ2-7, the V gene TRBV2; the match to TRBD1 covers 8 bases. In germline, CDR1 is SNHLY, CDR2 FYNNEI. This CDR3 region has 13 residues. Germline trimming cut 8 bases from V and 3 bases from J; bases unmatched to any gene: 6. CDR3: CASGTGTGYEQYF. As DNA, the CDR3 is TGTGCCAGCGGGACCGGGACAGGCTACGAGCAGTACTTC.

In DNA form, the CDR3 reads TGTGCCAGCATCCCCCGGACAGGGGAGCACAATGAGCAGTTCTTC. This translates into CASIPRTGEHNEQFF. This chain connects TRBV5-5 to TRBJ2-1; 9 bases are a match to TRBD1. V dropped 6 bases and J dropped 5; count of bases not matched to a gene: 9. CDR1 is SGHKS, CDR2 YYEKEE, per germline (reference sequence). This CDR3 has 15 residues.

This chain connects TRBV27 to TRBJ2-2, with D possibly TRBD1 on 6 matching bases. The CDR3 has 14 residues. V lost 3 bases, J lost 4 bases, and 9 bases lay in between. The germline gives CDR1 MNHEY, CDR2 SMNVEV (reference sequence). The CDR3 sequence: CASSFQGLTGELFF. CDR3 coding DNA: TGTGCCAGCAGTTTCCAGGGGCTCACCGGGGAGCTGTTTTTT.

This chain connects TRBV5-1 to TRBJ1-1; 8 bases are shared with TRBD1. Trimming at V came to 0 bases and at J to 2 bases, leaving 6 bases not matched to a gene. The CDR3 totals 16 residues. Per the germline V gene, CDR1 is SGHRS and CDR2 is YFSETQ. In nucleotides, the CDR3 is TGCGCCAGCAGCTTGGTAACAGGGGGTTTTAACACTGAAGCTTTCTTT. It encodes CASSLVTGGFNTEAFF.

This clone has only one observation. V gene TRBV16 combines with J gene TRBJ2-1; D might be TRBD1 (7 bases). The CDR3 sequence is 15 residues long. The V end lost 1 base, the J end lost 6 bases, and 13 bases lay between the germline ends. CDR1 and CDR2 (germline): KGHSY, FQNENV. The CDR3 coding sequence is TGTGCCAGCAGCCAATGGAGCCAGGGGGGCAATGAGCAGTTCTTC. This translates into CASSQWSQGGNEQFF.

The chain has TRBV18 and TRBJ1-5, with D uncertain. From germline, CDR1 is KGHSH and CDR2 LQKENI. CDR3 size: 14 residues. Between the trimmed V and J ends, which lost 5 bases and 0 bases, there was a span of 8 bases. The CDR3 DNA is TGTGCCAGCTCAGATGCGATTAGCAATCAGCCCCAGCATTTT. This gives the protein CASSDAISNQPQHF.

This chain uses TRBV19 with TRBJ1-1; TRBD1 might be the D (5 bases). Looked up from germline, CDR1 is LNHDA and CDR2 is SQIVND (reference sequence). The CDR3 totals 15 residues. Between the trimmed V and J ends, which lost 3 bases and 4 bases, there was a span of 15 bases. The CDR3 DNA reads as TGTGCCAGTAGTATTTCAGGGTCGGTGGGCACTGAAGCTTTCTTT. It specifies CASSISGSVGTEAFF. The whole variable domain, filled in from reference TRBV19 and TRBJ1-1, reads DGGITQSPKYLFRKEGQNVTLSCEQNLNHDAMYWYRQDPGQGLRLIYYSQIVNDFQKGDIAEGYSVSREKKESFPLTVTSAQKNPTAFYLCASSISGSVGTEAFFGQGTRLTVV.

The chain employs TRBV3-1 (or the pseudogene TRBV3-2) and TRBJ1-6; D possibly corresponds to TRBD1 (6 bases). Germline V gives CDR1 LGHDT, CDR2 YNNKEL (reference sequence). Trimming stripped 6 bases from V and 7 bases from J, with 10 bases between. This CDR3 comprises 13 residues. Here the CDR3 reads CASRRTENSPLHF. The CDR3 bases are TGTGCCAGCAGACGGACAGAGAATTCACCCCTCCACTTT.

The gene calls are TRBV7-9 and TRBJ2-7; 7 bases map to TRBD1. Germline CDR1 and CDR2: SEHNR and FQNEAQ (reference sequence). The CDR3 runs 14 residues. The trim removed 4 bases at V and 5 bases at J, leaving 8 bases unmatched. CDR3 in amino acids: CASSSRQGFDEQYF. For the CDR3, the DNA is TGTGCCAGCAGCTCCCGACAGGGCTTCGACGAGCAGTACTTC.